This TCR beta chain was sequenced for a study of response to subunit inactivated influenza vaccine. TCRdb processed the RT-PCR reads anew with MiXCR; each CDR3 protein has one entry. The sample carries around 490,000 distinct CDR3 sequences, 6.5% to 8% recorded once. Looked up from germline, CDR1 is SQVTM and CDR2 is ANQGSEA. This CDR3 is built from 11 residues. V was trimmed by 4 bases and J by 3 bases, leaving 7 bases between them. The V call is TRBV29-1, the J call TRBJ2-7; no definite D call. The sequenced sample was PBMCs from blood, obtained about 24 months after vaccination. This clonotype originated in a man aged 50 to 69 who received an inactivated influenza vaccine. CDR3 sequence: CSVGSLYEQYF. DNA for the CDR3: TGCAGCGTTGGGTCGCTCTACGAGCAGTACTTC.